This TCR beta chain was recorded in a study of Ad26.COV2.S vaccination and SARS-CoV-2 variants. Germline V gene sequence: CDR1 MNHEY, CDR2 SVGAGI. Trimming removed 8 bases from V and 0 bases from J, with 10 bases in between. CDR3 length equals 13 residues. Produced via immunoSEQ multiplex PCR; TCRdb's table is partial and in-frame only. This sample has roughly 420,000 clones, with roughly 89% found just once. Treatment denoted: 15 to 20 received Ad26.COV2.S at low or high dose, single or two shots; about 5 received placebo; per-sample allocation not given. After the first vaccine or placebo injection, samples were drawn on day 63.

The sample was peripheral blood, taken in a trial of Ad26.COV2.S vaccine versus placebo. The V and J genes are TRBV6-5 and TRBJ2-5; D call uncertain. This clonotype was sampled from a person between 18 and 65 years old who received the Ad26.COV2.S COVID-19 vaccine or a placebo. For the CDR3, the DNA is TGTGCCAGCTCTCTGGATTACCAAGAGACCCAGTACTTC. It translates to CASSLDYQETQYF.